These 10 T cell receptor beta chains came from one sample sequenced in a study of technical replicates of blood from a few donors. Method: immunoSEQ multiplex PCR; TCRdb's copy keeps in-frame clones and lacks some. This sample carries under 90,000 clones, approximately 97% of them seen once, and the ten largest clones take over 0.2%. Specimen: T cells isolated from PBMCs. Receptors were obtained from a human donor in good health.

The chain is built from TRBV30 and TRBJ1-5; D gene ambiguous. The CDR3 spans 15 residues. CDR1 is GTSNPN, CDR2 SVGIG, per germline (reference sequence). The ends were cut back, 3 bases at V and 7 bases at J, with 19 bases in the middle. CDR3 nucleotide sequence: TGTGCCTGGAGCGCCTTCGGGCAGGCGGGGCAGCCCCAGCATTTT. It yields the protein CAWSAFGQAGQPQHF.

V usage is TRBV4-2 and J usage is TRBJ2-3; D possibly corresponds to TRBD1 (6 bases). V lost 3 bases, J lost 2 bases, and 6 bases lay in between. CDR3 size: 13 residues. Per the germline V gene, CDR1 is LGHNA and CDR2 is YNFKEQ. The CDR3 sequence: CASSQGATDTQYF. CDR3 coding DNA: TGTGCCAGCAGCCAGGGGGCCACAGATACGCAGTATTTT.

The chain employs TRBV19 and TRBJ1-2; D is uncertain. The germline gives CDR1 LNHDA, CDR2 SQIVND (reference sequence). V was trimmed by 7 bases and J by 4 bases, leaving 10 bases between them. CDR3 length: 12 amino acids. CDR3 DNA: TGTGCCAGTATGGAGGATTCCTATGGCTACACCTTC. Translation gives CASMEDSYGYTF.

The chain is built from TRBV29-1 and TRBJ2-5; 7 bases are a match to TRBD2. The CDR3 is 14 amino acids. The germline gives CDR1 SQVTM, CDR2 ANQGSEA. Trimming cost V 4 bases and J 2 bases; bases outside gene matches: 7. DNA of the CDR3: TGCAGCGTTGGTCGCTGGGGAGGGCAAGAGACCCAGTACTTC. Amino acid sequence: CSVGRWGGQETQYF.

This sequence joins TRBV19 and TRBJ1-1; D is undetermined. This CDR3 region has 14 residues. The germline CDR1 and CDR2 sequences are LNHDA and SQIVND (reference sequence). With 3 bases removed from V and 3 bases from J, the gap between germline ends came to 11 bases. The CDR3 here is CASSIRRLDTEAFF. The CDR3 DNA reads as TGTGCCAGTAGTATCAGGAGGTTGGACACTGAAGCTTTCTTT. The entire variable domain, with the rest obtained from reference TRBV19 and TRBJ1-1, is as follows: DGGITQSPKYLFRKEGQNVTLSCEQNLNHDAMYWYRQDPGQGLRLIYYSQIVNDFQKGDIAEGYSVSREKKESFPLTVTSAQKNPTAFYLCASSIRRLDTEAFFGQGTRLTVV.

CDR3 region: CASSSPTSSYNEQFF. The CDR3 DNA follows: TGTGCCAGCAGCTCCCCGACTAGCAGCTACAATGAGCAGTTCTTC. The V gene is TRBV7-2, the J gene TRBJ2-1; 7 bases are shared with TRBD2. Losses at the gene ends were 4 bases for V and 3 bases for J; bases not matched to a gene: 6. Germline loops: CDR1 SGHTA, CDR2 FQGNSA. The CDR3 spans 15 residues.

The gene calls are TRBV7-9 and TRBJ1-2, with D maybe TRBD1 (5 bases). This CDR3 spans 13 amino acids. CDR1 is SEHNR, CDR2 FQNEAQ, per germline (reference sequence). V was pared by 3 bases and J by 7 bases, with 12 bases between. The CDR3 coding sequence is TGTGCCAGCAGCTTCCAGGGATTCGGTGGCTACACCTTC. Encoded protein: CASSFQGFGGYTF.

The chain carries TRBV6-8 and TRBJ2-5; D call uncertain. The germline CDR1 and CDR2 sequences are MNHGY and SAAAGT. V was clipped by 0 bases and J by 4 bases, with 9 bases between them. The CDR3 has 14 amino acids. The CDR3 region is CASSYSRSGETQYF. The CDR3 region has the DNA TGTGCCAGCAGTTACTCGAGGAGTGGAGAGACCCAGTACTTC.

The gene calls are TRBV5-1 and TRBJ2-7; tentative D call: TRBD2 (5 bases). The CDR3 runs to 16 residues. Germline V gives CDR1 SGHRS, CDR2 YFSETQ. V dropped 1 base and J dropped 2 bases, with 16 bases sitting between them. This CDR3 is CASSLFDGRGPYEQYF. Written as DNA, the CDR3 is TGCGCCAGCAGCTTGTTTGACGGTCGGGGTCCCTACGAGCAGTACTTC.

This chain links TRBV11-2 with TRBJ2-2; the D is unclear. The germline V gene has CDR1 SGHAT and CDR2 FQNNGV. V lost 4 bases and J 6 bases, leaving 6 bases between the germline ends. The CDR3 loop spans 12 amino acids. The CDR3: CASSSIPGELFF. The CDR3 DNA is TGTGCCAGCAGCTCTATTCCCGGGGAGCTGTTTTTT.